What follows is one TCR beta chain and its context. Its antigen is not known. CDR3 size: 14 residues. The V and J ends lost 5 bases and 2 bases respectively, with 13 bases between them. Germline V gene sequence: CDR1 MGHDK, CDR2 SYGVNS. This sample was taken from a study of cytomegalovirus exposure and HLA in healthy donors. Findings of the study overall: Association with HLA alleles at 0.05 false discovery rate was found for approximately 18,000 TCR beta sequences in a later analysis. The study labeled more than 150 TCR beta chains cytomegalovirus-associated.

Use of 60 Vbeta and 13 Jbeta primers characterized the PCR. TCRdb keeps only in-frame clones here, not all; method: immunoSEQ multiplex PCR. The repertoire consists of 95,000 to 110,000 clones, with about 84% occurring once and the leading ten covering 2% to 2.5%. The chain has TRBV25-1 and TRBJ2-7; D possibly corresponds to TRBD1 (5 bases). The sample was PBMCs. This clonotype was sampled from a man aged 25 to 40 in good health and CMV-seronegative. CDR3 loop: CASSFGASTYEQYF. CDR3 coding DNA: TGTGCCAGCAGTTTTGGGGCCTCGACCTACGAGCAGTACTTC.